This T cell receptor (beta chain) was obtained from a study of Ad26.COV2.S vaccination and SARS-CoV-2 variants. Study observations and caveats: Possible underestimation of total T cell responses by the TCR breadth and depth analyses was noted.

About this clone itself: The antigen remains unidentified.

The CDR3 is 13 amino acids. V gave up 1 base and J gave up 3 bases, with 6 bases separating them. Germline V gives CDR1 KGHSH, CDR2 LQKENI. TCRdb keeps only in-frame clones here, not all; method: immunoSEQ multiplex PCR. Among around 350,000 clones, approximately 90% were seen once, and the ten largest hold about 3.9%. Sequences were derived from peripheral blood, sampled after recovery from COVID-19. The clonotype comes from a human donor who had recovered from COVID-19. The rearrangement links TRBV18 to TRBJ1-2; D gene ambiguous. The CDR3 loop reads CASSPLRDYGYTF. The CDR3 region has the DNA TGTGCCAGCTCACCACTCCGAGACTATGGCTACACCTTC. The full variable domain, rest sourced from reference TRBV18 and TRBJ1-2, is NAGVMQNPRHLVRRRGQEARLRCSPMKGHSHVYWYRQLPEEGLKFMVYLQKENIIDESGMPKERFSAEFPKEGPSILRIQQVVRGDSAAYFCASSPLRDYGYTFGSGTRLTVV.